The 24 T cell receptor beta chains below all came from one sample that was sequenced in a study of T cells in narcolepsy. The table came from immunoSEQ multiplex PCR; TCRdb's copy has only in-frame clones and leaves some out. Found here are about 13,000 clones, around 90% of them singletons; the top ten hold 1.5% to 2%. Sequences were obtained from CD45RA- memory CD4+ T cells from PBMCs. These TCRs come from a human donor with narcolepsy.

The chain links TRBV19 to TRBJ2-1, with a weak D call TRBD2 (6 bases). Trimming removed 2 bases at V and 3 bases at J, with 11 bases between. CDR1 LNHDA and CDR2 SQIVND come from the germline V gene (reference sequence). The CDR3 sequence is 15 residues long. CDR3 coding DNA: TGTGCCAGTAGTATACTGGGGGGAGGCTACAATGAGCAGTTCTTC. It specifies CASSILGGGYNEQFF.

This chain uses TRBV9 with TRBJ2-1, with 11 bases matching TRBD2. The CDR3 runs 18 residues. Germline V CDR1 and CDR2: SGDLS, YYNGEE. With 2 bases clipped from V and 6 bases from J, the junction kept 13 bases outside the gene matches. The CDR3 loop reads CASSVGGLAGGSGNEQFF. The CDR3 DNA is TGTGCCAGCAGCGTCGGCGGTCTAGCGGGAGGTTCGGGCAATGAGCAGTTCTTC.

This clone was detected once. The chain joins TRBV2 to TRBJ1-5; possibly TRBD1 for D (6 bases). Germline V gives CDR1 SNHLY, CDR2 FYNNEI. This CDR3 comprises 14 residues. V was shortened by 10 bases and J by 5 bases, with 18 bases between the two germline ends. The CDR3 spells CATRVEGGYQPQHF. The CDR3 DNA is TGTGCCACACGCGTGGAGGGGGGGTATCAGCCCCAGCATTTT.

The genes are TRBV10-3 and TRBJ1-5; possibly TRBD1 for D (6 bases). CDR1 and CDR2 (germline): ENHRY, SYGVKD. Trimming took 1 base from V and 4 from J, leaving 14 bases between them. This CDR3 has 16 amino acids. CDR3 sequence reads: CAISEFSRTENQPQHF. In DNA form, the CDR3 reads TGTGCCATCAGTGAGTTCTCTCGGACAGAGAATCAGCCCCAGCATTTT.

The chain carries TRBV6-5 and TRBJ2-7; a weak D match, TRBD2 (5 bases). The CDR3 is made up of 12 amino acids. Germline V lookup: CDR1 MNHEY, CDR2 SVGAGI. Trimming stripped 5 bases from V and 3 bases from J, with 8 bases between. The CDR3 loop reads CASSRDDYEQYF. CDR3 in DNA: TGTGCCAGCAGTCGGGATGACTACGAGCAGTACTTC.

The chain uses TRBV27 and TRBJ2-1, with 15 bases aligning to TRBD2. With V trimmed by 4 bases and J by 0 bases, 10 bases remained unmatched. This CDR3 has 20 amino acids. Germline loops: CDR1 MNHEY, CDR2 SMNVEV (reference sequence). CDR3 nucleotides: TGTGCCAGCAGTTCGAGTAGGACTAGCGGGAGGGTGCGCTCCTACAATGAGCAGTTCTTC. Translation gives CASSSSRTSGRVRSYNEQFF.

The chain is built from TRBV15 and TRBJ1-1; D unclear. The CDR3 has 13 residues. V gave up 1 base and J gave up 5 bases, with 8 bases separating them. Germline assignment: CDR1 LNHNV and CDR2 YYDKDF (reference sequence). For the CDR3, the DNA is TGTGCCACCAGCAGAGTAACGGGAACTGAAGCTTTCTTT. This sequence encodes CATSRVTGTEAFF.

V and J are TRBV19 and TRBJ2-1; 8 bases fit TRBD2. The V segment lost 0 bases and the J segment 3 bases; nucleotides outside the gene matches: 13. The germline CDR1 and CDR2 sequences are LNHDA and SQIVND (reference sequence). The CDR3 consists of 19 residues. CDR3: CASSIDPGGLAGYYNEQFF. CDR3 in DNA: TGTGCCAGTAGTATAGATCCGGGCGGTTTAGCGGGATACTACAATGAGCAGTTCTTC.

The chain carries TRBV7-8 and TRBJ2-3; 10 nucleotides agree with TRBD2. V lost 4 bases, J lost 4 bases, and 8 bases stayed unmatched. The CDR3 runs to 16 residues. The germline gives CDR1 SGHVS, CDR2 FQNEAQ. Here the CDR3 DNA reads TGTGCCAGCAGCTCAAGAGCGGGAGGGGACGCAGATACGCAGTATTTT. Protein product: CASSSRAGGDADTQYF. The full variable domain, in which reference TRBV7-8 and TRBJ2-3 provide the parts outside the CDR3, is GAGVSQSPRYKVAKRGQDVALRCDPISGHVSLFWYQQALGQGPEFLTYFQNEAQLDKSGLPSDRFFAERPEGSVSTLKIQRTQQEDSAVYLCASSSRAGGDADTQYFGPGTRLTVL.

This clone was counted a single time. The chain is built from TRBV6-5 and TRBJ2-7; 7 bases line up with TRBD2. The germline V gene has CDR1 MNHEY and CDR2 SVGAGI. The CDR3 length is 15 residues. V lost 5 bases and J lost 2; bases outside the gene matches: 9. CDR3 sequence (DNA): TGTGCCAGCAGTCCGACTAGCAGTAAAACCTACGAGCAGTACTTC. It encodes CASSPTSSKTYEQYF.

The CDR3 sequence is CASSVDRVDYTF. The CDR3 nucleotides read TGTGCCAGCAGTGTGGACAGGGTTGACTACACCTTC. The rearrangement joins TRBV6-1 to TRBJ1-2; 8 bases fit TRBD1. Germline V gene data show CDR1 as MNHNS and CDR2 as SASEGT. The trim removed 4 bases at V and 10 bases at J, leaving 5 bases unmatched. The CDR3 is made up of 12 amino acids.

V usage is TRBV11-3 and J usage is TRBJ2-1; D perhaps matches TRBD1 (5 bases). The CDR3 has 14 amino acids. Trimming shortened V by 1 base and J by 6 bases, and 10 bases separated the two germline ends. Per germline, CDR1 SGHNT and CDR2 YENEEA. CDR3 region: CASSLGQNLNEQFF. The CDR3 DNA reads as TGTGCCAGCAGCTTAGGACAGAATCTCAATGAGCAGTTCTTC.

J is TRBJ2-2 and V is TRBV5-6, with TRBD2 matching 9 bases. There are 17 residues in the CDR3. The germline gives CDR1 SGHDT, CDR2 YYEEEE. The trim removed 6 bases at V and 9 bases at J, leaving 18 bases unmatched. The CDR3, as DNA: TGTGCCAGCACCGAGACGGATTCTGGCGGGAGGGCCTGGGAGCTGTTTTTT. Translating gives CASTETDSGGRAWELFF.

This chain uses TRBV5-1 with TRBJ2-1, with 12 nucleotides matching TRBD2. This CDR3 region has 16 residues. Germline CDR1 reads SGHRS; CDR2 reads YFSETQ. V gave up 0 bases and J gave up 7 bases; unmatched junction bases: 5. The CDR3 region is CASSLGLAGGPNEQFF. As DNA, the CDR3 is TGCGCCAGCAGCTTGGGCCTAGCGGGAGGGCCAAATGAGCAGTTCTTC.

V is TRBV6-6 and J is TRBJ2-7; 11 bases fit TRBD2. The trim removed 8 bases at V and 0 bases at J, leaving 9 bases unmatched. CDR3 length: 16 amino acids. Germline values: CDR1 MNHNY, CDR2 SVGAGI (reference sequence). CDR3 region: CASGGLAAHSSYEQYF. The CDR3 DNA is TGTGCCAGCGGGGGACTAGCGGCCCATAGCTCCTACGAGCAGTACTTC.

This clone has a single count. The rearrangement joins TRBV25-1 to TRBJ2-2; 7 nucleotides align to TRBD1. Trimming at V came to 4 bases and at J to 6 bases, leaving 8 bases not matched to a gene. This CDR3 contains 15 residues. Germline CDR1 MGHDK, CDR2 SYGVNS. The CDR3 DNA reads TGTGCCAGCAGTGGCATAGGGGGCTTCCCCGGGGAGCTGTTTTTT. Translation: CASSGIGGFPGELFF.

The CDR3 DNA reads TGTGCCAGTAGTGACGGACAGGGTACATGGGAGACCCAGTACTTC. Residues: CASSDGQGTWETQYF. The chain uses TRBV19 and TRBJ2-5, with TRBD1 identical over 8 bases. Per the germline V gene, CDR1 is LNHDA and CDR2 is SQIVND (reference sequence). The trim removed 5 bases at V and 5 bases at J, leaving 10 bases unmatched. The CDR3 is 15 amino acids.

The CDR3 loop reads CASSLSNTEAFF. Written as DNA, the CDR3 is TGTGCCAGCAGCTTGAGTAACACTGAAGCTTTCTTT. The chain has TRBV11-2 and TRBJ1-1; D not certain. Germline CDR1 is SGHAT and CDR2 is FQNNGV. There are 12 residues in the CDR3. The ends were cut back, 3 bases at V and 2 bases at J, with 4 bases in the middle.

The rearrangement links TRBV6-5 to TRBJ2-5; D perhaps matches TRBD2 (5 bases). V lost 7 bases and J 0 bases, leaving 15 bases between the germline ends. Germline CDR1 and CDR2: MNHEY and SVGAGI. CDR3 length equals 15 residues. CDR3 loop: CASTRSSRYQETQYF. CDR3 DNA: TGTGCCAGCACTCGGTCTAGCCGGTACCAAGAGACCCAGTACTTC.

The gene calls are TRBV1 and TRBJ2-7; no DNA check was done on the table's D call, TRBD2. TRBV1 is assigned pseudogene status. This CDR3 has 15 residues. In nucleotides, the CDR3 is TGCACCAGCAGCCGCTCTCGGCTAGCGGGACCTAAGCAGTACTTC. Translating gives CTSSRSRLAGPKQYF.

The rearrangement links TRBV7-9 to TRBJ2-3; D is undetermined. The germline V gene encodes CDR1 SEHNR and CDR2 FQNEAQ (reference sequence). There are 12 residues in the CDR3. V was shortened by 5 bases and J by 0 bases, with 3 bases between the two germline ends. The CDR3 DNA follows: TGTGCCAGCAGCACTAGCACAGATACGCAGTATTTT. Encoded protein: CASSTSTDTQYF.

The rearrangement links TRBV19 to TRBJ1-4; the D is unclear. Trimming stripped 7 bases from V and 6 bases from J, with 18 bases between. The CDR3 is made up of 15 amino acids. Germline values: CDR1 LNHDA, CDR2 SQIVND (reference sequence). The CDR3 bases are TGTGCCAGTACTCTACTCCAGGCGCAGTATGAAAAACTGTTTTTT. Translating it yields CASTLLQAQYEKLFF.

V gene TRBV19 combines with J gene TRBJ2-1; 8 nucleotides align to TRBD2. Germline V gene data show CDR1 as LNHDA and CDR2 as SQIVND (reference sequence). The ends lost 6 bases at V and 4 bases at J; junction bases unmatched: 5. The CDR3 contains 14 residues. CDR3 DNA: TGTGCCAGTAGAGCGGGAGCCGGGTACAATGAGCAGTTCTTC. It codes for CASRAGAGYNEQFF.

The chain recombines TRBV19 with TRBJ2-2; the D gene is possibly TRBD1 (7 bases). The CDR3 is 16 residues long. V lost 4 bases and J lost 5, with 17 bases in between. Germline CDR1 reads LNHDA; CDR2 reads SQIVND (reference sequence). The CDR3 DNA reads TGTGCCAGTAGTACCGGGGGACAGCGCGGGACCGGGGAGCTGTTTTTT. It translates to CASSTGGQRGTGELFF.